The entry below gives a single T cell receptor beta chain sequence along with its context. The antigen remains undetermined. A second roughly 7 to 11 cycle PCR used barcoded and J-beta primers. TCRdb independently ran MiXCR on the 5' RACE reads; one entry per CDR3 protein. The table includes 850,000 to 1,100,000 distinct CDR3 sequences, 30% to 40% detected once. This sample was taken from a study of blood T cells in healthy people across ages. The overall study: About one barcoded beta molecule per two T cells came from capture by template switching.

Notes on the study in general: Aged donors had fewer naive CD4+ cells and lower diversity than long-lived donors. Possibly, changes in expanded clonotypes were confounded because donor CMV status was unknown. While age rose, TCR beta diversity per million T cells dropped in a roughly linear way.

The sample comprised blood. This TCR derives from a man aged 18 to 30 in good health.

The DNA for the CDR3 is TGCGCCAGCAGCCAAGACCCCGGACAGGGGGAAAAACTGTTTTTT. Protein product: CASSQDPGQGEKLFF. The chain employs TRBV4-1 and TRBJ1-4; the match to TRBD1 covers 9 bases. J lost 8 bases, V lost 0 bases, and 4 bases had no gene match. CDR1 MGHRA and CDR2 YSYEKL come from the germline V gene. The CDR3 totals 15 residues.